These T cell receptor beta chains were read from a single sample in a study of long-term antiretroviral therapy in people with HIV. The protocol was immunoSEQ multiplex PCR, while the TCRdb copy is restricted to in-frame clones and leaves out a portion. The sample yields more than 25,000 clones, about 87% seen once. Sample: unsorted PBMCs, taken 1.8 years after starting antiretroviral therapy. These receptors all stem from a woman under 30 with HIV. The CDR3 runs from the conserved cysteine through the conserved F or W. Each record gives: clone size, D gene, V gene, J gene, CDR3 DNA, CDR3 protein. The D gene is left open where the match is weak. Not every row has a clone size; where given, it reads once, few, many or a size class.

.,.,TRBV5-1,TRBJ2-6,TGCGCCAGCAGCCCGTCCACCTCTGGGGCCAACGTCCTGACTTTC,CASSPSTSGANVLTF
.,.,TRBV28,TRBJ1-3,TGTGCCAGCAGTTTGTCAGTGCGCGGAAACACCATATATTTT,CASSLSVRGNTIYF
.,.,TRBV9,TRBJ2-3,TGTGCCAGCAGCGTAGAAAGCGTCAGCACAGATACGCAGTATTTT,CASSVESVSTDTQYF
.,.,TRBV7-2,TRBJ2-5,TGTGCCAGCAGGGATACAGGGAGAGAGACCCAGTACTTC,CASRDTGRETQYF
once,.,TRBV28,TRBJ2-7,TGTGCCAGCAGTCCCTTATCTGCTAGCTCCTACGAGCAGTACTTC,CASSPLSASSYEQYF
few,.,TRBV5-1,TRBJ1-4,TGCGCCAGCAGCTCGTCCAGGGCGGCTAATGAAAAACTGTTTTTT,CASSSSRAANEKLFF
.,.,TRBV9,TRBJ1-3,TGTGCCAGCAGCGTAGCTACAATGGATCGACGAAACACCATATATTTT,CASSVATMDRRNTIYF
.,TRBD1,TRBV6-4,TRBJ1-2,TGTGCCAGCAGTAGGGACAGAAACTATGGCTACACCTTC,CASSRDRNYGYTF
.,.,TRBV9,TRBJ2-5,TGTGCCAGCAGCGTAGGTTTGAGCCAAGAGACCCAGTACTTC,CASSVGLSQETQYF
.,.,TRBV6-5,TRBJ1-4,TGTGCCAGCAGTTTTTCCCCTAGAAATGAAAAACTGTTTTTT,CASSFSPRNEKLFF
few,.,TRBV19,TRBJ2-7,TGTGCCAGTAGTATGTCCCCACTAGTCTCCGAGCAGTACTTC,CASSMSPLVSEQYF
.,.,TRBV9,TRBJ2-1,TGTGCCAGCAGCGCCTCTAGGGGGAATGAGCAGTTCTTC,CASSASRGNEQFF
.,.,TRBV19,TRBJ1-2,TGTGCCAGTAACCCCGGCGGGGGCGCAGGAGGCTACACCTTC,CASNPGGGAGGYTF
.,TRBD2,TRBV25-1,TRBJ2-4,TGTGCCAGCAGTCCTGTCTCGGGCGGGGGGAAAAACATTCAGTACTTC,CASSPVSGGGKNIQYF
.,TRBD1,TRBV2,TRBJ2-2,TGTGCCAGCACTACGGGACAGCACGGGGAGCTGTTTTTT,CASTTGQHGELFF
.,.,TRBV27,TRBJ2-7,TGTGCCAGCAGACTGGACCACCGTGAGCAGTACTTC,CASRLDHREQYF
once,.,TRBV6-5,TRBJ2-1,TGTGCCAGCTCGGTCAGGGGGGGGTACAATGAGCAGTTCTTC,CASSVRGGYNEQFF
.,TRBD2,TRBV6-4,TRBJ2-2,TGTGCGAGCGGCGGGAGCTCCGGGGAGCTGTTTTTT,CASGGSSGELFF
.,.,TRBV5-4,TRBJ1-2,TGTGCCAGCAGCGACTTAGGAGGGGGCTATGGCTACACCTTC,CASSDLGGGYGYTF
.,.,TRBV10-3,TRBJ2-1,TGTGCCATCAGTGAGCGAGGCCCAGGGAACAATGAGCAGTTCTTC,CAISERGPGNNEQFF
.,.,TRBV4-2,TRBJ1-4,TGTGCCAGCAGCCAAGATCGGGGGGGCGGGGATGAAAAACTGTTTTTT,CASSQDRGGGDEKLFF